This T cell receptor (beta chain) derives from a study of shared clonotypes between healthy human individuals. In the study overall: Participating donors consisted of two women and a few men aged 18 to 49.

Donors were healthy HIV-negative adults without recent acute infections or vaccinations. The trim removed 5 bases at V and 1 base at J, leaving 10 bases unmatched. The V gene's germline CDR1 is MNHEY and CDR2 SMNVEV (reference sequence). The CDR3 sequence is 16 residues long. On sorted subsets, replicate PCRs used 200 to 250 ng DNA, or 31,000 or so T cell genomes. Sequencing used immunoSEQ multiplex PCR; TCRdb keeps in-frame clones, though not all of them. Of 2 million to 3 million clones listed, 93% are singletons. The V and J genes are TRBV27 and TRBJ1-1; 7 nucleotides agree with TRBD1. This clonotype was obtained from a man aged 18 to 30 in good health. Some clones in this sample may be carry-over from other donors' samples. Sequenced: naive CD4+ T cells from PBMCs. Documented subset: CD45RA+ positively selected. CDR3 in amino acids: CASSPLFRQGNTEAFF. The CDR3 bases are TGTGCCAGCAGTCCACTCTTCCGACAGGGGAACACTGAAGCTTTCTTT.